This TCR beta chain appears in the sequencing data of a study of cytomegalovirus exposure and HLA in healthy donors. Both 60 Vbeta primers and 13 Jbeta primers went into the PCR. TCRdb's copy holds only in-frame clones and misses some; the assay was immunoSEQ multiplex PCR. The sample has more than 150,000 clones, approximately 79% seen once. Losses at the gene ends were 1 base for V and 10 bases for J; bases not matched to a gene: 15. This CDR3 region has 17 residues. Per the germline V gene, CDR1 is MDHEN and CDR2 is SYDVKM. Findings of the study overall: Earlier analysis yielded a pattern in which most TCR beta V segments were productive about 90% or about 30% of the time.

This clone was observed a handful of times. Its antigen remains unknown. The sequenced sample was PBMCs. This sequence joins TRBV28 and TRBJ1-5; 8 bases line up with TRBD1. The clonotype was recovered from a man between 40 and 49 years old in good health and CMV-seropositive. The CDR3 protein is CASSLFKTGAGNRPQHF. CDR3 in DNA: TGTGCCAGCAGTTTATTCAAGACAGGGGCCGGAAATCGACCCCAGCATTTT.